The text below deals with one T cell receptor (beta chain). TCRdb's copy holds only in-frame clones and misses some; the assay was immunoSEQ multiplex PCR. The sample lists roughly 90,000 clones, roughly 80% occurring once. These data originate in a study of PD-1 blockade in classical Hodgkin lymphoma. Brentuximab vedotin exposure varied, and every patient relapsed after autologous stem cell transplantation. Germline V gene data show CDR1 as LNHDA and CDR2 as SQIVND (reference sequence). The CDR3 loop spans 13 amino acids. V gave up 2 bases and J gave up 4 bases, with 8 bases separating them. This chain links TRBV19 with TRBJ1-1; possibly TRBD1 for D (5 bases). Material: peripheral blood mononuclear cells (PBMCs), obtained before the second cycle of nivolumab. This sequence originates from a human donor with classical Hodgkin lymphoma. CDR3 sequence: CASSIWQGTEAFF. The DNA for the CDR3 is TGTGCCAGTAGTATATGGCAGGGCACTGAAGCTTTCTTT.